This T cell receptor beta chain was recovered during a study of cytomegalovirus exposure and HLA in healthy donors (TCRdb year 2017). Study-wide context: An earlier analysis of roughly 500 of the donors reported approximately 300 Gb of sequence data and roughly 100 million unique TCR beta sequences from about 179 million T cells. A later analysis re-examined previously published TCR beta repertoires from about 700 donors and added high-resolution HLA genotyping to investigate patterns of TCR occurrence. Class I and class II HLA loci were covered by the typing at four-digit resolution. An early release that covered about 600 HLA-typed donors contained about 300 gigabases of sequencing data and 80 million or so unique TCR sequences. Using immunosequencing, the study profiled T cell repertoires from fewer than 700 subjects and related those repertoires to cytomegalovirus serostatus. The study aimed to test whether signatures of past pathogen exposure could be identified by cataloging public T cell receptors. Along with the roughly 700-subject first cohort, a separate validation cohort of 120 different subjects was used. The study combined high-throughput TCR immunosequencing, statistical association of individual TCRs with disease status, and machine learning to predict cytomegalovirus infection status. Rather than drawing on any new phenotypic data, the later analysis identified candidate immune exposures from TCR beta sequences and the way those sequences occurred across donors. Typing coverage varied by locus: roughly 629-640 donors for A, B, C, DRB1 and DQB1; 500 to 550 for DQA1; about 570 for DPA1; 450 to 480 for DPB1. To decide whether each TCR beta V gene segment behaved as functional or pseudogenic, an earlier analysis of fewer than 750 of the donors relied on high-throughput TCR beta sequencing. Among around 400 genotyped donors of the cohort, an average of around 240,000 unique TCR beta nucleotide sequences were sequenced per donor, 15% to 20% of them non-productive. In a later genetic analysis, genome-wide SNP genotypes for 398 of the 666 donors were used, and that subset was treated as a discovery cohort. Because of strong linkage in the cohort, a few DR-DQ haplotypes were treated as single units for association and clustering. Donor age, sex, ethnicity and CMV serostatus were collected together with the repertoire data. Every discovery cohort repertoire had been produced on one sequencing platform. The genetic ancestry cluster associated with self-reported Caucasian donors included 65% to 90% of the 350 to 500 genotyped donors.

Study-level results and caveats: In this cohort, only TCR beta chains were sequenced, and detectable features were limited by the absence of alpha or paired-chain data. While some public TCRs were present in many individuals, most TCR sequences turned up only very rarely across donors. A further reported finding was that TCR beta sequences accurately predicted the HLA-A and HLA-B alleles for most subjects in the first cohort. CMV serostatus was the only immune exposure information available for the cohort. The sequencing pipeline was judged likely to have produced a cluster of highly shared sequence variants as a technical artifact. Specific HLA alleles were associated with more than 15,000 TCR beta sequences at a false discovery rate of 0.05 in a later analysis. In a later analysis, HLA-associated TCR beta chains were found to be more clonally expanded and to have lower generation probabilities than equally common non-associated chains. Because HLA typing was unavailable for some donors at each locus, only the typed subset was used in association tests. Correlated functional status among segregating V segments might be attributable to linkage disequilibrium, but an unknown experimental factor could not be ruled out. Because counts were too low, around 18 rarely observed V segments, including chromosome 9 orphons, were left out of the earlier analysis of over 550 of the donors. Assigning TCR associations to individual alleles was difficult when HLA alleles, especially DR and DQ, strongly co-occurred. In both the original and validation cohorts, the classifier was reported to diagnose cytomegalovirus status with high specificity and sensitivity. Presence/absence analyses assumed roughly uniform sequencing depth across donors, an assumption that may not hold. Compared with the roughly 700-donor mean, donors in an Asian-associated ancestry cluster had fewer N-insertions in productive TCRs, according to a later genetic analysis. In a later analysis, the rate of TCR association differed among HLA loci, with DRB1 alleles having the most associated TCRs and HLA-C alleles having the fewest. An earlier analysis of approximately 500 of the donors showed that most TCR beta V segments appeared in productive rearrangements either about 87% or about 30% of the time, which broadly matched IMGT annotations. According to a later analysis, parvovirus B19, influenza, CMV and Epstein-Barr virus appeared linked to several top co-occurrence clusters. According to a later analysis, most CMV-associated TCR beta chains appeared to be HLA-restricted, and the HLA associations seemed to be driven largely by CMV exposure. The authors suggested that the approach could potentially be extended to other disease states and immunological phenotypes. The 87-base-pair reads could not distinguish some IMGT-functional V segments, including TRBV6-2 and TRBV6-3, so those segments were excluded. The study gave a list of under 200 TCR beta chains associated with cytomegalovirus. In vitro tests confirmed that a few of the cytomegalovirus-associated TCR beta chains recognize cytomegalovirus antigens. A later genetic analysis associated a missense DCLRE1C variant with V-gene and J-gene trimming of TCR beta chains, and an independent cohort replicated the association.

The library was generated by the immunoSEQ multiplex PCR assay. A mixture of 60 forward primers for TCR Vbeta segments and 13 reverse primers for TCR Jbeta segments was used in the multiplex PCR. The CDR3 region of rearranged TCR beta genes was amplified from genomic DNA by a multiplex PCR assay. Amplified TCR beta libraries were sequenced as 87-base-pair reads on the Illumina HiSeq System. The study's own analysis went as follows. A later analysis counted some 80 million unique TCR beta chains across the 550 to 800 repertoires, and 10 million to 12 million of these chains were shared by at least two donors. Raw reads were error-corrected and collapsed into unique sequences with a nearest-neighbor algorithm that merged closely related sequences to remove PCR and sequencing errors. V, D and J gene segments were assigned by aligning CDR3 sequences to IMGT reference sequences. For a sequence to be retained, a match of at least six nucleotides to both a V gene segment and a J gene segment was required. A rearrangement was called productive if the CDR3 had no stop codons and remained in frame with V and J, and every other rearrangement was called non-productive. Following IMGT convention, CDR3 was defined as the stretch from the second conserved V-encoded cysteine up to the conserved J-encoded phenylalanine. The earlier analysis of 587 of the donors excluded sequences that lacked an unambiguous match to a single V gene segment. In an earlier analysis of about 590 of the donors, a V segment was called functional when productive rearrangements were above 56.7%, and segregating when the standard deviation between donors exceeded 5%. A statistical classification framework was developed to diagnose cytomegalovirus status using the catalog of TCR beta chain sequences. In a later analysis, V and J genes were assigned by comparing TCR nucleotide sequences against IMGT/GENE-DB human TR gene sequences. A later analysis assigned CDR3 sequences and most-parsimonious VDJ recombination scenarios with the TCRdist pipeline. A later analysis defined each TCR beta chain by its CDR3 amino acid sequence plus V-gene family, and excluded reads lacking a unique V-gene family. As a way to deal with suspected cross-contamination and a sequencing artifact, a later analysis dropped 500 to 700 nucleotide sequences that were highly shared and had low generation probability. In a later analysis, a clonal expansion index was calculated for each public chain from normalized within-repertoire ranks of inferred template counts. Generation probabilities in a later analysis came from a VDJ recombination model fitted to out-of-frame rearrangements, and those results were checked against IGoR. In a later analysis, hypergeometric tests were used to score TCR-TCR, TCR-HLA and TCR-CMV co-occurrence, with a repertoire-size bias correction applied to TCR pairs. To estimate false discovery rates, a later analysis permuted the HLA or CMV assignments 20 times. In a later analysis, co-occurring TCRs were grouped with DBSCAN, and TCRdist sequence similarity was added when clustering was performed within HLA-allele-positive subsets. Co-occurrence clustering excluded repertoires with fewer than 30,000 or more than 120,000 public chains, plus five with anomalous nucleotide sharing. TCRdb carries this immuneACCESS record with in-frame sequences only. Its versions omit some clonotypes, under half of them owing to an unresolved V gene in the studies checked, with the rest unexplained. D and trimming were read from the DNA, whereas the V and J calls and clone size are those reported in that table. The sample table contains 200,000 or so clones; only one count was recorded for about 80% of them. The ten largest clones capture around 16% of the sample.

Of note for this clone: Its binding antigen is unknown. No much larger clone exists at a distance of one base, and base qualities are not known.

V was cut back by 1 base and J by 7 bases, leaving a gap of 6 bases between them. The germline V gene sets CDR1 to SGDLS and CDR2 to YYNGEE. The CDR3 has 12 amino acids, counting the end cysteine and phenylalanine. Just CDR3 DNA is preserved here, 36 bases in frame from base 1. The cohort consisted of hundreds of healthy bone marrow donors. Cohort members were all nominally healthy when sampled, although unrecorded immune exposures were likely present. The donor was CMV seronegative and was included in the group of under 450 seronegative cohort members. Every donor gave a peripheral blood sample, and the peripheral blood mononuclear cells from that sample were used for TCR beta sequencing. The Qiagen DNeasy Blood Extraction Kit was used to extract genomic DNA from the blood cell samples.

This receptor chain uses TRBV9 and TRBJ2-1; matching of 5 bases hints at TRBD1 as the D gene. The receptor's source is a man aged 40-49 years in good health and CMV-seronegative. The source material was PBMCs. The CDR3 protein: CASSVKGNEQFF. Read as DNA, the sequence is TGTGCCAGCAGCGTAAAGGGGAATGAGCAGTTCTTC.